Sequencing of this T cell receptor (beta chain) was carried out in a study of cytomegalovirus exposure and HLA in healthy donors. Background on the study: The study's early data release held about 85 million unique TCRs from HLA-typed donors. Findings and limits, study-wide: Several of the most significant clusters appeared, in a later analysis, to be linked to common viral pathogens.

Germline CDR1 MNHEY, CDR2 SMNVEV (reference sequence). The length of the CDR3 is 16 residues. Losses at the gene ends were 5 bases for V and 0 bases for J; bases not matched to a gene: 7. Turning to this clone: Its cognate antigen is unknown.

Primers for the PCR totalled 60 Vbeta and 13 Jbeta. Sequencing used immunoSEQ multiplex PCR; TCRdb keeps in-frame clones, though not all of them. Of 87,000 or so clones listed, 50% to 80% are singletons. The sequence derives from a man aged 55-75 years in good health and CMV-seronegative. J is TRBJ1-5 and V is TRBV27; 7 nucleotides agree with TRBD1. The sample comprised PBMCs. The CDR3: CASSRDRVGSNQPQHF. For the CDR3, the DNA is TGTGCCAGCAGTCGAGACAGGGTGGGTAGCAATCAGCCCCAGCATTTT.